This T cell receptor (beta chain) originates from a study of blood T cells in healthy people across ages. Study-level results: Since the PBMCs were unsorted, naive and antigen-experienced cells could not be conclusively compared. Long-lived donors exceeded aged donors in naive CD4+ cells and diversity.

Notes on this clonotype: As yet, its antigen is unknown. One end of the junction varies from germline; a read error may be responsible.

Combining a sample-barcoded 5' primer with a J-beta primer mix, a second PCR ran for roughly 6 to 12 cycles. Each of the cDNA molecules was tagged by a template-switch adaptor with 12 random nucleotides. One entry per CDR3 protein, called by TCRdb with MiXCR from the 5' RACE reads. The sample shows roughly 1.7 million distinct CDR3 sequences, almost 35% of them seen only once. RNA extraction gave at least 5.5 micrograms of total RNA per sample. The germline V gene encodes CDR1 LGHDT and CDR2 YNNKEL (reference sequence). The CDR3 consists of 14 residues. The clonotype comes from a woman in her 30s in good health. The specimen sequenced was blood. J is TRBJ1-2 and V is TRBV3-1; D remains unclear. As DNA, the CDR3 is TGTGACAGCAGCCAAGAAGGGTGGTCCTATGGCTACACCTTC. Its translation is CDSSQEGWSYGYTF. The full variable domain, rest sourced from reference TRBV3-1 and TRBJ1-2, is DTAVSQTPKYLVTQMGNDKSIKCEQNLGHDTMYWYKQDSKKFLKIMFSYNNKELIINETVPNRFSPKSPDKAHLNLHINSLELGDSAVYFCDSSQEGWSYGYTFGSGTRLTVV.